These 10 T cell receptor beta chains share one sample of origin, sequenced in a study of CD8 T cells in ankylosing spondylitis. One entry per CDR3 protein results from TCRdb running MiXCR on the 5' RACE reads. The sample lists 120,000 to 150,000 distinct CDR3 sequences, more than 7% seen once, with under 7.5% in the top ten. The sequenced sample consisted of synovial fluid, either unsorted or a sorted T cell fraction (not recorded which). The receptors stem from a male donor with ankylosing spondylitis.

This clonotype occurred many times. The CDR3 region has the DNA TGTGCCAGCAGTTTATTTGGGCCTAAACCAGGGGGCTACACCTTC. Translating it yields CASSLFGPKPGGYTF. This chain uses TRBV27 with TRBJ1-2; a possible D gene is TRBD1 (5 bases). Trimming removed 1 base at V and 8 bases at J, with 17 bases between. Germline lookup yields CDR1 MNHEY and CDR2 SMNVEV (reference sequence). The CDR3 has 15 amino acids.

This clonotype showed up many times. The chain couples TRBV4-3 to TRBJ2-4, with D perhaps TRBD1 or TRBD2 (5 bases each). The CDR3 is made up of 17 amino acids. CDR1 is LGHNA, CDR2 YSLEER, per germline. V lost 0 bases and J 7 bases, leaving 19 bases between the germline ends. The CDR3 DNA follows: TGCGCCAGCAGCCAAGAAACCCGCCGGGACCTAGGGAACATTCAGTACTTC. Its translation is CASSQETRRDLGNIQYF.

The gene calls are TRBV20-1 and TRBJ2-1; 13 bases map to TRBD2. The germline CDR1 and CDR2 sequences are DFQATT and SNEGSKA (reference sequence). Trimming at V came to 6 bases and at J to 2 bases, leaving 4 bases not matched to a gene. The CDR3 covers 15 residues. The chain's CDR3 is CSARGLAGTYNEQFF. CDR3 in DNA: TGCAGTGCACGGGGACTAGCGGGAACCTACAATGAGCAGTTCTTC.

The chain is built from TRBV9 and TRBJ2-3, with 7 bases identical to TRBD2. Per germline, CDR1 SGDLS and CDR2 YYNGEE. The V and J ends lost 1 base and 1 base, in that order; junction bases with no gene match: 3. The CDR3 runs to 15 residues. CDR3: CASSVRGGRTDTQYF. The DNA of the CDR3 is TGTGCCAGCAGCGTACGCGGGGGACGCACAGATACGCAGTATTTT.

In the case of this clonotype: One base away lies a much larger clone, so this may be a sequencing read error. J is TRBJ2-7 and V is TRBV28, with D uncertain. Trimming removed 5 bases from V and 6 bases from J, with 11 bases in between. CDR3 length: 12 residues. Germline CDR1 is MDHEN and CDR2 is SYDVKM. The CDR3 DNA reads as TGTGCCAGCAGTCTCCATTGGGGCGAGCAGTACTTC. It encodes CASSLHWGEQYF.

This clonotype has a count of ten or more. V gene TRBV28 combines with J gene TRBJ1-2; maybe TRBD1 (6 bases). This CDR3 region has 13 residues. Germline-derived CDR1 and CDR2 are MDHEN and SYDVKM. Trimming removed 10 bases at V and 5 bases at J, with 17 bases between. The CDR3 DNA is TGTGCCACGACAGGCCTCGACCGGTATGGCTACACCTTC. Translating it yields CATTGLDRYGYTF.

This clonotype was seen more than once but under ten times. The chain couples TRBV6-2 or TRBV6-3 to TRBJ2-2; no definite D call. Germline V gives CDR1 MNHEY, CDR2 SVGEGT. CDR3 size: 14 residues. With 8 bases removed from V and 0 bases from J, the gap between germline ends came to 10 bases. The CDR3 here is CASREDSNTGELFF. CDR3 DNA sequence: TGTGCCAGCCGTGAGGATTCGAACACCGGGGAGCTGTTTTTT.

Only a few counts were recorded for this clonotype. The rearrangement uses TRBV5-1 and TRBJ2-2; D might be TRBD2 (6 bases). V gave up 0 bases and J gave up 2 bases, with 17 bases separating them. CDR1 SGHRS and CDR2 YFSETQ come from the germline V gene. The CDR3 length is 18 residues. In nucleotides, the CDR3 is TGCGCCAGCAGCTTGGGTATTTTACTAGCTGTTAACACCGGGGAGCTGTTTTTT. It is translated as CASSLGILLAVNTGELFF. Full variable domain (outside the CDR3, taken from reference TRBV5-1 and TRBJ2-2): KAGVTQTPRYLIKTRGQQVTLSCSPISGHRSVSWYQQTPGQGLQFLFEYFSETQRNKGNFPGRFSGRQFSNSRSEMNVSTLELGDSALYLCASSLGILLAVNTGELFFGEGSRLTVL.

J is TRBJ1-1 and V is TRBV6-1; D not certain. With 7 bases removed from V and 0 bases from J, the gap between germline ends came to 9 bases. CDR3 length: 13 residues. The germline V gene encodes CDR1 MNHNS and CDR2 SASEGT. CDR3 sequence (DNA): TGTGCCAGCATGAAGGGCATGAACACTGAAGCTTTCTTT. It is translated as CASMKGMNTEAFF.

In its sample, this clonotype was seen many times. The V call is TRBV5-5, the J call TRBJ1-5; D unclear. Trimming cost V 0 bases and J 5 bases, with 6 bases left between them. Germline V gene sequence: CDR1 SGHKS, CDR2 YYEKEE (reference sequence). CDR3 length: 13 residues. CDR3 in amino acids: CASSLAVDQPQHF. In DNA form, the CDR3 reads TGTGCCAGCAGCTTGGCTGTTGATCAGCCCCAGCATTTT. The full variable domain, completed using reference TRBV5-5 and TRBJ1-5, is DAGVTQSPTHLIKTRGQQVTLRCSPISGHKSVSWYQQVLGQGPQFIFQYYEKEERGRGNFPDRFSARQFPNYSSELNVNALLLGDSALYLCASSLAVDQPQHFGDGTRLSIL.